This TCR beta chain was obtained from a study of blood T cells in healthy people across ages. Points from the study as a whole: PBMCs were not sorted, which prevented a conclusive comparison of naive versus antigen-experienced cells.

The CDR3 totals 13 residues. Trimming pared 6 bases from V and 4 bases from J, leaving 12 bases between. The germline gives CDR1 SNHLY, CDR2 FYNNEI. This clonotype was detected many times. Its antigen is not known. PCR was performed a second time for 7 to 11 cycles using a sample-barcoded 5' primer and a J-beta primer mix. From the 5' RACE reads, TCRdb called clonotypes with MiXCR, one entry per CDR3 protein. The table has fewer than 950,000 distinct CDR3 sequences, roughly 35% seen once. Sequencing was performed on blood. The chain carries TRBV2 and TRBJ1-1; no firm D call. The sequence derives from a man younger than 35 in good health. CDR3: CASRPGRGTEAFF. CDR3 nucleotides: TGTGCCAGCAGACCTGGTCGGGGCACTGAAGCTTTCTTT. The full variable domain, rest sourced from reference TRBV2 and TRBJ1-1, is EPEVTQTPSHQVTQMGQEVILRCVPISNHLYFYWYRQILGQKVEFLVSFYNNEISEKSEIFDDQFSVERPDGSNFTLKIRSTKLEDSAMYFCASRPGRGTEAFFGQGTRLTVV.